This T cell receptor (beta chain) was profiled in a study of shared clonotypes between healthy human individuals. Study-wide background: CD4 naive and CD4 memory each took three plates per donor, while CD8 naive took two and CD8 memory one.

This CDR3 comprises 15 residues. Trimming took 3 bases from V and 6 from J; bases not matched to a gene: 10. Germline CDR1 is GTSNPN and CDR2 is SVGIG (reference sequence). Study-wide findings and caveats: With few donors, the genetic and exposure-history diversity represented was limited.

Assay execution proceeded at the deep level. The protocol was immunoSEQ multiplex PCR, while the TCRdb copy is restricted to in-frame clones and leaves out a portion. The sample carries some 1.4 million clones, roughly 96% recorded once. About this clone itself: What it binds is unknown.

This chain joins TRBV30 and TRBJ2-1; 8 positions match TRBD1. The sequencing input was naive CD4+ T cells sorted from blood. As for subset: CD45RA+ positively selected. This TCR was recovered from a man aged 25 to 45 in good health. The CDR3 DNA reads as TGTGCCTGGAGGCTGACAGGGGTTCCCCTCAATGAGCAGTTCTTC. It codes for CAWRLTGVPLNEQFF.